This TCR beta chain was observed in a study of beta chain bispecific antibodies for T cell cancers. Using its own MiXCR run on the 5' RACE reads, TCRdb lists one record per CDR3 protein. The data contain tens of thousands of distinct CDR3 sequences, under 3% of them singletons. Study-wide points: Normal T cells contributed less of the targeted TRBV signal than the leukemia cells did.

This clonotype appeared many times. Its antigen is as yet unknown. Either OKT3 anti-CD3 antibody or CD3/CD28 beads expanded T cells from blood mononuclear cells over roughly 3 days. Sample: healthy donor T cells cultured with leukemia cells. The origin of this receptor is a human donor in good health. Some clones in this sample may be carry-over from other donors' samples.

The CDR3 protein is CASSFQNTEAFF. In DNA form, the CDR3 reads TGTGCCAGCAGTTTTCAGAACACTGAAGCTTTCTTT. The chain couples TRBV28 to TRBJ1-1; D gene uncertain. Deletions cut 3 bases from V and 1 base from J, with 3 bases between. This CDR3 region has 12 residues. CDR1 is MDHEN, CDR2 SYDVKM, per germline. The full variable domain, its missing parts supplied by reference TRBV28 and TRBJ1-1, is DVKVTQSSRYLVKRTGEKVFLECVQDMDHENMFWYRQDPGLGLRLIYFSYDVKMKEKGDIPEGYSVSREKKERFSLILESASTNQTSMYLCASSFQNTEAFFGQGTRLTVV.